This TCR beta chain is drawn from a study of T cell repertoires in cytomegalovirus infection. For the study at large: The authors relied on CMV epitopes, both recently identified HLA-C-restricted and well-studied HLA-B-restricted. Public TCR beta signature analysis indicated the presence of both CMV infection and matching HLA type.

One entry per CDR3 protein results from TCRdb running MiXCR on the reads. The sample records about 340,000 distinct CDR3 sequences, 25% to 30% being singletons. In germline, CDR1 is SEHNR, CDR2 FQNEAQ (reference sequence). This CDR3 is 15 amino acids long. Deletions cut 11 bases from V and 0 bases from J, with 20 bases between. Remarks on this clonotype: Its antigen is not identified.

The chain couples TRBV7-9 to TRBJ2-7, with D perhaps being TRBD1 or TRBD2 (6 bases each). The origin of this receptor is a human donor in good health (CMV status not recorded). Some clones in this sample may be carry-over from other donors' samples. The specimen was cultured PBMCs, collected from culture after CMV antigen stimulation. CDR3 coding DNA: TGTGCCGAGGAGGGCCCAGCGGACAGCTCCTACGAGCAGTACTTC. It yields the protein CAEEGPADSSYEQYF.